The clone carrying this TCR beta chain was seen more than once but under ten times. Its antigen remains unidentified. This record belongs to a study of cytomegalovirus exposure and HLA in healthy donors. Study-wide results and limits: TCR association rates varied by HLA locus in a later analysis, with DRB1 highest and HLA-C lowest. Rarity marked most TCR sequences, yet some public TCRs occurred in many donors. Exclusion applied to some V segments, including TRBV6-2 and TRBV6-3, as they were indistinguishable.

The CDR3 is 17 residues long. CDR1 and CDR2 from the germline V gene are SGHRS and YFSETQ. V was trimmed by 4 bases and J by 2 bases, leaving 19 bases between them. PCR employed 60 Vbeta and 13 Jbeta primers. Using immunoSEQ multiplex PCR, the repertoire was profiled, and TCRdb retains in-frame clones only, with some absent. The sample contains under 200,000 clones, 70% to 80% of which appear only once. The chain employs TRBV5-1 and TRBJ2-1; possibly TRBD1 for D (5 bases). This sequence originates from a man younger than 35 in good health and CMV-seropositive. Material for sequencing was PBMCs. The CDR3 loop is CASSQNIGQGTYNEQFF. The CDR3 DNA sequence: TGCGCCAGCAGCCAGAATATTGGGCAGGGCACCTACAATGAGCAGTTCTTC.